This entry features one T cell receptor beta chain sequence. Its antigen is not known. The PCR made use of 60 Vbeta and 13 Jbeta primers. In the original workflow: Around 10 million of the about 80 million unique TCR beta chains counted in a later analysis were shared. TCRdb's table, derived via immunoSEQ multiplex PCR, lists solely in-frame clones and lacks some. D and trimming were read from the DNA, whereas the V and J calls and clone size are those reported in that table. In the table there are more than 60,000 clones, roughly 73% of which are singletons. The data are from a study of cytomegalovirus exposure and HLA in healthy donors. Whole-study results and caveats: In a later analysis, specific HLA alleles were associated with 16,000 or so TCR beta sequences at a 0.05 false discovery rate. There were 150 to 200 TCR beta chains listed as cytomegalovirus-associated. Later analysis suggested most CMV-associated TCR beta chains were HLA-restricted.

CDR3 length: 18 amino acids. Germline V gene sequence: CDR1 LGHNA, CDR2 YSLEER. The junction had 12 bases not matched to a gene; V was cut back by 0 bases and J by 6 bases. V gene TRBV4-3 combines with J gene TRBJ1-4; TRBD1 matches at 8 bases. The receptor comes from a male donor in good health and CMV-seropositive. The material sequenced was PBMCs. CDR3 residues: CASSQDGRTGQVYEKLFF. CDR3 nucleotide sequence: TGCGCCAGCAGCCAAGACGGTCGTACGGGACAGGTTTATGAAAAACTGTTTTTT.